Presented here are 17 T cell receptor beta chains from one specimen sequenced in a study of T-cell reconstitution after alpha-beta-depleted transplantation in children. A TCRbeta library incorporating unique molecular identifiers was prepared. TCRdb recomputed calls from the PCR reads with MiXCR, one row per CDR3 protein. The sample consists of about 460,000 distinct CDR3 sequences, around 10% of them appearing once. Sequencing used PBMCs, mostly from graft donor cells, obtained 180 days after TCRalphabeta/CD19-depleted stem cell transplant. The receptor source for this set is a female patient aged 2-10 years who had a stem cell transplant for aplastic anemia, so the T cells may come from the graft donor.

This clonotype turned up a few times. The chain combines TRBV7-2 with TRBJ2-1; 8 bases line up with TRBD2. The CDR3 has 15 residues. Germline V gene data show CDR1 as SGHTA and CDR2 as FQGNSA. With 3 bases clipped from V and 2 bases from J, the junction kept 3 bases outside the gene matches. CDR3: CASSFSTSAYNEQFF. CDR3 DNA sequence: TGTGCCAGCAGCTTTTCGACTAGCGCCTACAATGAGCAGTTCTTC.

There are a few counts of this clonotype. This rearrangement joins TRBV24-1 to TRBJ2-7; unclear D gene. The CDR3 contains 12 residues. The germline V gene has CDR1 KGHDR and CDR2 SFDVKD. V gave up 7 bases and J gave up 6 bases, with 12 bases separating them. The DNA of the CDR3 is TGTGCCACCAGCAAGGGTCTGGGCGAGCAGTACTTC. It specifies CATSKGLGEQYF.

The V gene is TRBV21-1, the J gene TRBJ2-1; the table names TRBD1, a call not compared with the DNA. TRBV21-1 is reported as a pseudogene. This CDR3 contains 16 residues. The CDR3 sequence: CASSFHRGPNYNEQFF. CDR3 DNA: TGTGCCAGCAGCTTCCACCGGGGACCGAACTACAATGAGCAGTTCTTC.

This clonotype has ten or more counts. The DNA of the CDR3 is TGTGCCAGCAGCTTAGTGGGGGGGCAAGAGACCCAGTACTTC. Its translation is CASSLVGGQETQYF. The chain joins TRBV7-2 to TRBJ2-5; 7 positions match TRBD2. Trimming removed 1 base from V and 2 bases from J; junction bases left unmatched: 1. Germline-derived CDR1 and CDR2 are SGHTA and FQGNSA. The CDR3 runs to 14 residues.

This clonotype was found a few times. The J gene is TRBJ2-7, the V gene TRBV28, with D possibly being TRBD1 or TRBD2 (5 bases each). CDR1 is MDHEN and CDR2 is SYDVKM in the germline V gene. Trimming shortened V by 2 bases and J by 2 bases, and 13 bases separated the two germline ends. CDR3 length: 15 residues. CDR3: CASSLSRGVPYEQYF. In DNA form, the CDR3 reads TGTGCCAGCAGTTTAAGTAGAGGGGTCCCCTACGAGCAGTACTTC.

This clonotype was counted only a few times. The rearrangement joins TRBV15 to TRBJ1-2; D is unresolved. CDR3 length equals 13 residues. CDR1 and CDR2 from the germline V gene are LNHNV and YYDKDF (reference sequence). Deletions cut 2 bases from V and 2 bases from J, with 6 bases between. The CDR3 sequence: CATSRQKNYGYTF. In nucleotides, the CDR3 is TGTGCCACCAGCAGACAGAAAAACTATGGCTACACCTTC.

The chain recombines TRBV27 with TRBJ2-2, with no clear D. Per germline, CDR1 MNHEY and CDR2 SMNVEV (reference sequence). Trimming took 4 bases from V and 4 from J, leaving 4 bases between them. The CDR3 extends over 12 amino acids. The CDR3 is CASSWRTGELFF. The CDR3 DNA is TGTGCCAGCAGTTGGCGCACCGGGGAGCTGTTTTTT.

The genes are TRBV13 and TRBJ1-1; D is perhaps TRBD1 (5 bases). V was clipped by 5 bases and J by 11 bases, with 18 bases between them. CDR1 and CDR2 from the germline V gene are PRHDT and FYEKMQ (reference sequence). The CDR3 totals 13 residues. Here the CDR3 reads CASSVRDAGEAFF. CDR3 bases: TGTGCCAGCAGCGTCCGGGACGCCGGGGAGGCTTTCTTT.

This chain links TRBV5-1 with TRBJ2-5, with D perhaps matching TRBD2 (5 bases). Germline CDR1 SGHRS, CDR2 YFSETQ. The CDR3 is 16 residues long. Trimming took off 0 bases at V and 3 bases at J, with 15 bases between the two ends. DNA of the CDR3: TGCGCCAGCAGCTTGGGGAGTAGCGCACGAGAAGAGACCCAGTACTTC. As protein: CASSLGSSAREETQYF.

The V call is TRBV3-1, the J call TRBJ1-5, with a possible D match to TRBD1 (5 bases). V lost 3 bases to trimming and J lost 7 bases, with 13 bases between them. CDR3 length: 14 amino acids. Germline V CDR1 and CDR2: LGHDT, YNNKEL (reference sequence). The CDR3 sequence: CASSHIGRDQPQHF. CDR3 bases: TGTGCCAGCAGCCATATAGGCAGGGACCAGCCCCAGCATTTT.

Details on this clonotype: Possible read error: a much larger clone is one base away. J is TRBJ2-1 and V is TRBV20-1; D possibly corresponds to TRBD2 (5 bases). V shed 3 bases and J shed 7 bases, with 16 bases lying between them. This CDR3 has 14 residues. In germline, CDR1 is DFQATT, CDR2 SNEGSKA (reference sequence). The CDR3 sequence: CSASFGERINEQFF. In DNA, the CDR3 is TGCAGTGCTAGTTTCGGGGAAAGAATTAATGAGCAGTTCTTC.

This clonotype was observed a handful of times. J is TRBJ1-5 and V is TRBV7-9, with D perhaps matching TRBD1 (6 bases). CDR1 is SEHNR, CDR2 FQNEAQ, per germline (reference sequence). Trimming took off 5 bases at V and 5 bases at J, with 13 bases between the two ends. The CDR3 length is 14 residues. The CDR3 DNA reads as TGTGCCAGCAGCAAGGATCGGGGGCATCAGCCCCAGCATTTT. This encodes CASSKDRGHQPQHF.

This chain joins TRBV12-3 or TRBV12-4 and TRBJ2-2, with 9 bases aligning to TRBD2. Trimming took 7 bases from V and 6 from J; bases not matched to a gene: 9. CDR3 length: 15 amino acids. CDR3 bases: TGTGCCAGCAAGCCTAGCGGGATCGGAGCCGGGGAGCTGTTTTTT. It translates to CASKPSGIGAGELFF.

This sequence joins TRBV7-6 and TRBJ1-3; unclear D gene. V dropped 5 bases and J dropped 0 bases, with 11 bases sitting between them. Per germline, CDR1 SGHVS and CDR2 FNYEAQ. This CDR3 is built from 15 residues. CDR3 nucleotide sequence: TGTGCCAGCAGCCCACTGTATGACTCTGGAAACACCATATATTTT. Translation: CASSPLYDSGNTIYF.

A few counts support this clonotype. The chain couples TRBV2 to TRBJ2-1; no clear D gene. Trimming took 8 bases from V and 4 from J, leaving 15 bases between them. Germline V CDR1 and CDR2: SNHLY, FYNNEI. There are 14 residues in the CDR3. This chain's CDR3 is CASLKDKQYNEQFF. The CDR3, as DNA: TGTGCCAGCCTGAAGGATAAACAGTACAATGAGCAGTTCTTC. The full variable domain, in which reference TRBV2 and TRBJ2-1 provide the parts outside the CDR3, is EPEVTQTPSHQVTQMGQEVILRCVPISNHLYFYWYRQILGQKVEFLVSFYNNEISEKSEIFDDQFSVERPDGSNFTLKIRSTKLEDSAMYFCASLKDKQYNEQFFGPGTRLTVL.

Comment on this clonotype: Being one base from a much bigger clone, this may be a read error. The chain combines TRBV5-1 with TRBJ1-1, with D perhaps TRBD1 (5 bases). Germline CDR1 reads SGHRS; CDR2 reads YFSETQ. The CDR3 extends over 15 amino acids. With 0 bases removed from V and 0 bases from J, the gap between germline ends came to 9 bases. The CDR3 nucleotides are TGCGCCAGCAGCTTGGGAGGGGCGGTGAACACTGAAGCTTTCTTT. Translation gives CASSLGGAVNTEAFF.

This clonotype was counted ten times or more. The chain is built from TRBV11-3 and TRBJ2-3; 10 bases fit TRBD2. From germline, CDR1 is SGHNT and CDR2 YENEEA. With 1 base clipped from V and 1 base from J, the junction kept 2 bases outside the gene matches. The CDR3 sequence is 16 residues long. The CDR3 DNA is TGTGCCAGCAGCTTAGCCGGGACTAGCGGCACAGATACGCAGTATTTT. This encodes CASSLAGTSGTDTQYF.